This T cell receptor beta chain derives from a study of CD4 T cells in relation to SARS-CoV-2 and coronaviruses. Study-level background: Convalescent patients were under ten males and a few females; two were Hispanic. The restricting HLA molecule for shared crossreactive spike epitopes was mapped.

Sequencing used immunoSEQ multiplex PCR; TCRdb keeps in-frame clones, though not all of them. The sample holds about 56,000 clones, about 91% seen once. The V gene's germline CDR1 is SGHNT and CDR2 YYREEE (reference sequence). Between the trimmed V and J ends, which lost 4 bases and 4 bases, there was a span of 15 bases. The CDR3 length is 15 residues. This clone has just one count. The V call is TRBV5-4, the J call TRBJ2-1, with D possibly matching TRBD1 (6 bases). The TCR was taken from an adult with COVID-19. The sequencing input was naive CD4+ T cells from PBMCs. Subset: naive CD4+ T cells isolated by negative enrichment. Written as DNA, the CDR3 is TGTGCCAGCAGCGTCCCTCTAGGGGGATACAATGAGCAGTTCTTC. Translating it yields CASSVPLGGYNEQFF.